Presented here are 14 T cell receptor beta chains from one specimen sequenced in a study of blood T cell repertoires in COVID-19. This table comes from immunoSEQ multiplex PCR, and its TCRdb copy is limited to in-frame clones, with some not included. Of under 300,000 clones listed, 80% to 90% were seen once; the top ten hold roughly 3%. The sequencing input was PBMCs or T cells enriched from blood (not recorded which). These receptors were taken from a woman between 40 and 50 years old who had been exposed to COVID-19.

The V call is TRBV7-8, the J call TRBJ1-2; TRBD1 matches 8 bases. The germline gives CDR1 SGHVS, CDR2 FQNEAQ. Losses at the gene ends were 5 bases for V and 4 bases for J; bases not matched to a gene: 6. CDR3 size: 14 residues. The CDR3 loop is CASSNTDRVYGYTF. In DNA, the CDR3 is TGTGCCAGCAGCAACACGGACAGGGTCTATGGCTACACCTTC.

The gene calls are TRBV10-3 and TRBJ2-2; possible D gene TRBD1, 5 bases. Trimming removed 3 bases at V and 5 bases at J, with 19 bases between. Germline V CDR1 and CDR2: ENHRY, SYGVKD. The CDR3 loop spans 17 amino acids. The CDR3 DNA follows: TGTGCCATCAGTGACTGGGCCGACAGCCATAGGACCGGGGAGCTGTTTTTT. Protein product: CAISDWADSHRTGELFF.

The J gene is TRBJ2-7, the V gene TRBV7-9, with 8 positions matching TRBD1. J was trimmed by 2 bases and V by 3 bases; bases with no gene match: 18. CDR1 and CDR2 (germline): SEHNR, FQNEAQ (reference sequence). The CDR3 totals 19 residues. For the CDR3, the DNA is TGTGCCAGCAGCTTTGTTTGCTTCCGGTATTGGGACAGGACCTACGAGCAGTACGTC. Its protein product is CASSFVCFRYWDRTYEQYV.

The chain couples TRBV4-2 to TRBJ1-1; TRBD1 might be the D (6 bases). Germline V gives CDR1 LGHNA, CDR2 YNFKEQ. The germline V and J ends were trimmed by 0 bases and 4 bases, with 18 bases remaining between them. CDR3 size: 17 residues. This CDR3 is CASSQEMDRGARTEAFF. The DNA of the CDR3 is TGTGCCAGCAGCCAAGAGATGGACCGGGGGGCTCGCACTGAAGCTTTCTTT.

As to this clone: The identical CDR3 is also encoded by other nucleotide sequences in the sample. For the CDR3, the DNA is TGTGCCAGCTCACCACCTGGCCAAACAGATACGCAGTATTTT. Translation: CASSPPGQTDTQYF. The V and J genes are TRBV18 and TRBJ2-3; no definite D call. The CDR3 covers 14 residues. Germline lookup yields CDR1 KGHSH and CDR2 LQKENI. Trimming left V 0 bases short and J 3 bases short, with 7 bases between. The variable domain in full, with the rest retrieved from reference TRBV18 and TRBJ2-3, is NAGVMQNPRHLVRRRGQEARLRCSPMKGHSHVYWYRQLPEEGLKFMVYLQKENIIDESGMPKERFSAEFPKEGPSILRIQQVVRGDSAAYFCASSPPGQTDTQYFGPGTRLTVL.

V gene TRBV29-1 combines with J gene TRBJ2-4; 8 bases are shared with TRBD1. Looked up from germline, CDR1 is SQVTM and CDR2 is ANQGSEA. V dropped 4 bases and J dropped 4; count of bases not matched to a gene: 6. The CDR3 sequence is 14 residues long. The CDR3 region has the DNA TGCAGCGTTGTAAGGACAGGGACGAAAAACATTCAGTACTTC. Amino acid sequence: CSVVRTGTKNIQYF.

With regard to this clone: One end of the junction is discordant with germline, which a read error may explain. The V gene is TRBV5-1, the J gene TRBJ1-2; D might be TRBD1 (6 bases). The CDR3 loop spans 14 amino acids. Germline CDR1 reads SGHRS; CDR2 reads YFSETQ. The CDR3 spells CASSVDQGYDGYTF. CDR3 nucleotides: TGTGCCAGCAGCGTCGATCAGGGGTACGACGGCTACACCTTC.

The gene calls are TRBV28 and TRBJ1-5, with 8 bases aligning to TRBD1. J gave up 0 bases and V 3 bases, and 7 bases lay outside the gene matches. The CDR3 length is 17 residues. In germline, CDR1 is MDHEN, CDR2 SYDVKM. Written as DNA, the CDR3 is TGTGCCAGCAGTTTGGGGACAGGAGTTTATAGCAATCAGCCCCAGCATTTT. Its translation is CASSLGTGVYSNQPQHF.

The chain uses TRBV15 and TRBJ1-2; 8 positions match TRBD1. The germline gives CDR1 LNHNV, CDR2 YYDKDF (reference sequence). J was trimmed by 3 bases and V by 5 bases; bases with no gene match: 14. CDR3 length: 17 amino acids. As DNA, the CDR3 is TGTGCCACCAGCCCCGGGACAGGAGAAAGATATTACTATGGCTACACCTTC. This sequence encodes CATSPGTGERYYYGYTF.

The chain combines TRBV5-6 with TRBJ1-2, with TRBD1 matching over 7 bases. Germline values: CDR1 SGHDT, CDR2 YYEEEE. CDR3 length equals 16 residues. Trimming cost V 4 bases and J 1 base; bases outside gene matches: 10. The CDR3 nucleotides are TGTGCCAGCAGCCTGCAAGGACAGGTCCTTAACTATGGCTACACCTTC. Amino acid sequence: CASSLQGQVLNYGYTF.

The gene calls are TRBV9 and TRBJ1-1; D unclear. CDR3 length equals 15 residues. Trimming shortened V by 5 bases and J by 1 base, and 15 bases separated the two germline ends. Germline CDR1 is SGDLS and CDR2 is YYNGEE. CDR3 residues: CASRPRPLGNTEAFF. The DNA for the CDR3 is TGTGCCAGCAGACCTAGACCGTTGGGGAACACTGAAGCTTTCTTT.

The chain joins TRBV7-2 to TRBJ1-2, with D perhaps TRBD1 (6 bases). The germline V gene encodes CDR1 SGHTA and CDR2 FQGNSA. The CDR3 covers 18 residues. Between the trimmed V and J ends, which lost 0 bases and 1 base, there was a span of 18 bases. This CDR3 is CASSLAATGRFHNYGYTF. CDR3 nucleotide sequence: TGTGCCAGCAGCTTAGCGGCGACAGGCCGATTCCATAACTATGGCTACACCTTC.

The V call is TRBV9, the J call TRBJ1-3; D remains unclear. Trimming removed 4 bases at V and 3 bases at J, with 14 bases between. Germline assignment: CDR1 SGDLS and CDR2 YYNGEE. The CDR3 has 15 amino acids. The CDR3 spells CASSPIPAGGNTIYF. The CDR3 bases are TGTGCCAGCAGCCCGATCCCCGCAGGTGGAAACACCATATATTTT.

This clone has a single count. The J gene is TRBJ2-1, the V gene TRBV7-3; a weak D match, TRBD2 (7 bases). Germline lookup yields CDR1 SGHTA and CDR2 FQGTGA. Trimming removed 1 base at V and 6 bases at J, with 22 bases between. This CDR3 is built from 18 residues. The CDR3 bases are TGTGCCAGCAGCTTAAAGGGGGGGCAGAGTTTTGAGGGCAATGAGCAGTTCTTC. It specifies CASSLKGGQSFEGNEQFF.